The next 10 T cell receptor beta chains were all read from a single sample in a study of control samples from healthy donors and cancer patients. Sequencing was performed with immunoSEQ multiplex PCR; in TCRdb, only in-frame clones are kept and a portion is missing. The sample yields around 99,000 clones, 90% seen once. The material sequenced was blood. These receptors were collected from a human donor in good health. The donor label of this sample is uncertain.

J is TRBJ2-7 and V is TRBV7-9; no firm D call. The CDR3 runs to 15 residues. Germline V CDR1 and CDR2: SEHNR, FQNEAQ (reference sequence). V was trimmed by 3 bases and J by 2 bases, leaving 14 bases between them. CDR3 in DNA: TGTGCCAGCAGCTTCTTGACACCCTTCGCCTACGAGCAGTACTTC. Its protein is CASSFLTPFAYEQYF. The full variable domain, rest sourced from reference TRBV7-9 and TRBJ2-7, is DTGVSQNPRHKITKRGQNVTFRCDPISEHNRLYWYRQTLGQGPEFLTYFQNEAQLEKSRLLSDRFSAERPKGSFSTLEIQRTEQGDSAMYLCASSFLTPFAYEQYFGPGTRLTVT.

This chain uses TRBV6-5 with TRBJ1-1, with TRBD1 as a possible D gene (5 bases). V was pared by 6 bases and J by 10 bases, with 12 bases between. The CDR3 spans 11 residues. The germline V gene encodes CDR1 MNHEY and CDR2 SVGAGI. The CDR3 protein is CASRGGGRAFF. As DNA, the CDR3 is TGTGCCAGCAGAGGTGGGGGGAGAGCTTTCTTT.

This clone was detected only once. The gene calls are TRBV28 and TRBJ1-2; possibly TRBD1 for D (6 bases). V was pared by 6 bases and J by 8 bases, with 16 bases between. The length of the CDR3 is 13 residues. CDR1 and CDR2 from the germline V gene are MDHEN and SYDVKM. The DNA of the CDR3 is TGTGCCAGCAGCTTGGCCTCAGGGGAGGGCTACACCTTC. It encodes CASSLASGEGYTF.

This chain uses TRBV27 with TRBJ2-2, with 10 bases aligning to TRBD1. V dropped 8 bases and J dropped 6; count of bases not matched to a gene: 6. This CDR3 contains 14 residues. The germline gives CDR1 MNHEY, CDR2 SMNVEV (reference sequence). CDR3 sequence: CASRQGASSGELFF. DNA of the CDR3: TGTGCCAGCCGACAGGGGGCATCTTCCGGGGAGCTGTTTTTT.

The rearrangement uses TRBV5-1 and TRBJ2-5; 14 nucleotides match TRBD2. The CDR3 totals 19 residues. The junction had 17 bases not matched to a gene; V was cut back by 3 bases and J by 7 bases. Germline V lookup: CDR1 SGHRS, CDR2 YFSETQ. CDR3 sequence reads: CASSYTGTSGGARDGTQYF. DNA for the CDR3: TGCGCCAGCAGCTATACCGGGACTAGCGGGGGAGCCAGGGACGGGACCCAGTACTTC.

The V and J genes are TRBV16 and TRBJ1-2, with TRBD1 identical over 8 bases. The CDR3 has 15 residues. The V and J ends lost 4 bases and 5 bases, in that order; junction bases with no gene match: 9. CDR1 KGHSY and CDR2 FQNENV come from the germline V gene. This chain's CDR3 is CASSPGQGQGYGYTF. CDR3 sequence (DNA): TGTGCCAGCAGCCCTGGACAGGGCCAGGGGTATGGCTACACCTTC.

In this sample, this clone turned up once. The V and J genes are TRBV19 and TRBJ2-3; 8 bases agree with TRBD2. Losses at the gene ends were 1 base for V and 4 bases for J; bases not matched to a gene: 4. The CDR3 runs 15 residues. Germline assignment: CDR1 LNHDA and CDR2 SQIVND (reference sequence). The CDR3: CASSIVRGGADTQYF. CDR3 nucleotide sequence: TGTGCCAGTAGTATAGTACGGGGGGGGGCAGATACGCAGTATTTT.

This clone came up once. V usage is TRBV28 and J usage is TRBJ2-1; TRBD2 matches at 9 bases. With 7 bases clipped from V and 0 bases from J, the junction kept 4 bases outside the gene matches. Germline V CDR1 and CDR2: MDHEN, SYDVKM. This CDR3 has 15 amino acids. In DNA, the CDR3 is TGTGCCAGCAACCTAGCGGGGAACTCCTACAATGAGCAGTTCTTC. It is translated as CASNLAGNSYNEQFF.

The chain is built from TRBV6-5 and TRBJ1-1; unclear D gene. Per germline, CDR1 MNHEY and CDR2 SVGAGI. Between the trimmed V and J ends, which lost 2 bases and 5 bases, there was a span of 9 bases. This CDR3 region has 13 residues. CDR3 protein: CASSYNGETEAFF. The CDR3, as DNA: TGTGCCAGCAGTTACAACGGAGAGACTGAAGCTTTCTTT.

The chain uses TRBV7-9 and TRBJ1-1; D is perhaps TRBD1 (6 bases). Looked up from germline, CDR1 is SEHNR and CDR2 is FQNEAQ (reference sequence). Trimming shortened V by 4 bases and J by 1 base, and 10 bases separated the two germline ends. The CDR3 loop spans 14 amino acids. CDR3 coding DNA: TGTGCCAGCAGCTCCCGGACAGCGAACACTGAAGCTTTCTTT. It encodes CASSSRTANTEAFF.